These 22 T cell receptor beta chains share one sample of origin, sequenced in a study of blood T cell repertoires in COVID-19. Sequencing used immunoSEQ multiplex PCR; TCRdb keeps in-frame clones, though not all of them. Of 350,000 to 500,000 clones listed, roughly 90% are singletons. The sample comprised peripheral blood. These receptors came from a young man with COVID-19, enrolled during active disease.

The chain carries TRBV19 and TRBJ1-2; maybe TRBD1 (5 bases). The CDR3 has 15 residues. Germline values: CDR1 LNHDA, CDR2 SQIVND (reference sequence). Trimming removed 2 bases at V and 4 bases at J, with 14 bases between. Here the CDR3 reads CASSINKGRFYGYTF. For the CDR3, the DNA is TGTGCCAGTAGTATAAATAAGGGGCGCTTCTATGGCTACACCTTC.

This clone is a singleton in its sample. The chain recombines TRBV29-1 with TRBJ2-7, with 7 bases fitting TRBD2. CDR3 length: 14 amino acids. The V gene end was trimmed by 3 bases and the J gene end by 3 bases; junction bases not matched to a gene: 8. The germline V gene has CDR1 SQVTM and CDR2 ANQGSEA. The CDR3 DNA follows: TGCAGCGTTGAGTTCGCGGGAGCTCTCTACGAGCAGTACTTC. This translates into CSVEFAGALYEQYF.

The genes are TRBV2 and TRBJ2-7, with D maybe TRBD1 (5 bases). Germline V gene lookup returns CDR1 SNHLY and CDR2 FYNNEI. The V gene lost 0 bases and the J gene lost 6 bases, with 9 bases spanning the gap. CDR3 length: 13 residues. The DNA for the CDR3 is TGTGCCAGCAGTGAAGCAATCCAGGGCGAGCAGTACTTC. Translated: CASSEAIQGEQYF.

The CDR3 loop reads CASSQPGLDSYNEQFF. The CDR3 DNA is TGCGCCAGCAGTCAGCCAGGGCTGGATTCCTACAATGAGCAGTTCTTC. V gene TRBV23-1 combines with J gene TRBJ2-1; D possibly corresponds to TRBD1 (5 bases). TRBV23-1 is an ORF for which the function is uncertain. The germline V and J ends were trimmed by 3 bases and 1 base, with 13 bases remaining between them. This CDR3 contains 16 residues.

The CDR3 nucleotides read TGTGCCAGCAGTGAAGTCTCTGAAGCTTTCTTT. This encodes CASSEVSEAFF. The chain combines TRBV6-1 with TRBJ1-1, with D unresolved. The CDR3 length is 11 residues. Per germline, CDR1 MNHNS and CDR2 SASEGT. The V end was cut by 1 base, the J end by 6 bases, with 3 bases between.

This chain links TRBV6-8 with TRBJ2-7; 7 bases align to TRBD1. Germline assignment: CDR1 MNHGY and CDR2 SAAAGT. This CDR3 spans 14 amino acids. With V trimmed by 3 bases and J by 1 base, 3 bases remained unmatched. CDR3 coding DNA: TGTGCCAGCAGTTATGGGACAGCATCCTACGAGCAGTACTTC. Protein product: CASSYGTASYEQYF.

The CDR3 sequence: CASSIGGATYNSPLHF. CDR3 DNA sequence: TGTGCCAGTAGTATAGGGGGAGCCACCTATAATTCACCCCTCCACTTT. V gene TRBV19 combines with J gene TRBJ1-6; D gene ambiguous. The V end was cut by 1 base, the J end by 2 bases, with 9 bases between. CDR1 and CDR2 from the germline V gene are LNHDA and SQIVND (reference sequence). The CDR3 sequence is 16 residues long.

The rearrangement uses TRBV7-9 and TRBJ2-2, with 7 bases fitting TRBD2. The CDR3 spans 16 residues. Unmatched junction bases numbered 6, after V lost 4 bases and J lost 1 base. Germline V gene lookup returns CDR1 SEHNR and CDR2 FQNEAQ (reference sequence). The CDR3 here is CASSSPGLKNTGELFF. CDR3 nucleotide sequence: TGTGCCAGCAGCTCGCCGGGACTAAAGAACACCGGGGAGCTGTTTTTT. Combining the CDR3 with reference TRBV7-9 and TRBJ2-2 gives the whole variable domain DTGVSQNPRHKITKRGQNVTFRCDPISEHNRLYWYRQTLGQGPEFLTYFQNEAQLEKSRLLSDRFSAERPKGSFSTLEIQRTEQGDSAMYLCASSSPGLKNTGELFFGEGSRLTVL.

V is TRBV7-8 and J is TRBJ2-1; TRBD2 agrees at 10 bases. The CDR3 is 17 amino acids. Germline-derived CDR1 and CDR2 are SGHVS and FQNEAQ. V was clipped by 1 base and J by 5 bases; unmatched bases: 8. This CDR3 is CASSLVYTGLANNEQFF. The CDR3 DNA reads as TGTGCCAGCAGCTTAGTTTATACGGGACTAGCGAACAATGAGCAGTTCTTC. The whole variable domain, remainder taken from reference TRBV7-8 and TRBJ2-1, is GAGVSQSPRYKVAKRGQDVALRCDPISGHVSLFWYQQALGQGPEFLTYFQNEAQLDKSGLPSDRFFAERPEGSVSTLKIQRTQQEDSAVYLCASSLVYTGLANNEQFFGPGTRLTVL.

V and J are TRBV5-1 and TRBJ2-1; D is possibly TRBD2 (5 bases). Trimming pared 4 bases from V and 0 bases from J, leaving 14 bases between. Germline V gene data show CDR1 as SGHRS and CDR2 as YFSETQ. This CDR3 comprises 16 residues. The chain's CDR3 is CASSLRLTSSYNEQFF. Written as DNA, the CDR3 is TGCGCCAGCAGCCTCAGACTAACGAGCTCCTACAATGAGCAGTTCTTC.

The chain joins TRBV18 to TRBJ2-5; 7 bases fit TRBD2. The V segment lost 1 base and the J segment 4 bases; nucleotides outside the gene matches: 3. Germline V lookup: CDR1 KGHSH, CDR2 LQKENI. This CDR3 contains 14 residues. The CDR3 DNA reads TGTGCCAGCTCACCACGGGAGGGCGGAGAGACCCAGTACTTC. It specifies CASSPREGGETQYF.

This clone was recorded only once. V gene TRBV9 combines with J gene TRBJ1-5, with D perhaps matching TRBD1 (5 bases). The CDR3 extends over 14 amino acids. Germline CDR1 is SGDLS and CDR2 is YYNGEE. Trimming left V 3 bases short and J 2 bases short, with 9 bases between. The CDR3 DNA follows: TGTGCCAGCAGCGGGGGCTTCGGCAATCAGCCCCAGCATTTT. This codes for CASSGGFGNQPQHF.

The chain uses TRBV10-1 and TRBJ2-7; 8 bases line up with TRBD2. CDR1 and CDR2 (germline): WNHNN, SYGVQD (reference sequence). The CDR3 consists of 16 residues. V was clipped by 0 bases and J by 3 bases; unmatched bases: 7. CDR3 protein: CASSESTGLAGYEQYF. The CDR3 DNA is TGCGCCAGCAGTGAGTCGACGGGGCTAGCGGGCTACGAGCAGTACTTC.

This clone has a single count. The chain is built from TRBV7-9 and TRBJ2-1; the match to TRBD1 covers 7 bases. With 4 bases clipped from V and 4 bases from J, the junction kept 4 bases outside the gene matches. The germline V gene has CDR1 SEHNR and CDR2 FQNEAQ (reference sequence). This CDR3 region has 14 residues. The CDR3 region has the DNA TGTGCCAGCAGCTCGACGACAGGGTACAATGAGCAGTTCTTC. Translation gives CASSSTTGYNEQFF.

This clone showed up just once. The chain combines TRBV9 with TRBJ1-2, with TRBD1 matching over 9 bases. The junction had 19 bases not matched to a gene; V was cut back by 3 bases and J by 1 base. CDR3 length: 20 amino acids. CDR1 and CDR2 (germline): SGDLS, YYNGEE. CDR3 protein: CASSGTGARPNLLLNYGYTF. CDR3 coding DNA: TGTGCCAGCAGCGGGACAGGGGCTCGCCCCAATCTCCTACTTAACTATGGCTACACCTTC.

This chain links TRBV7-2 with TRBJ2-1; TRBD2 matches 10 bases. Germline CDR1 and CDR2: SGHTA and FQGNSA. This CDR3 region has 15 residues. V was pared by 3 bases and J by 6 bases, with 5 bases of the junction left unmatched. Here the CDR3 reads CASSFGSGRVNEQFF. The CDR3 DNA reads as TGTGCCAGCAGCTTCGGGAGCGGGAGGGTCAATGAGCAGTTCTTC.

CDR3 DNA sequence: TGTGCCAGCAGCAAATCGAGAAGGCTAGCGGGTTGTACCGAGGAGAATGAGCAGTTCTTC. This encodes CASSKSRRLAGCTEENEQFF. This chain links TRBV21-1 with TRBJ2-1; no DNA check was done on the table's D call, TRBD2. TRBV21-1 is a recognized pseudogene. The CDR3 is made up of 20 amino acids.

As DNA, the CDR3 is TGTGCCAGCAGTTATTCCTACACGGGGAGCACAGATACGCAGTATTTT. Protein sequence: CASSYSYTGSTDTQYF. V is TRBV6-5 and J is TRBJ2-3; a weak D match, TRBD2 (5 bases). The CDR3 is 16 amino acids. Trimming stripped 3 bases from V and 0 bases from J, with 13 bases between. The germline V gene encodes CDR1 MNHEY and CDR2 SVGAGI.

The rearrangement links TRBV5-1 to TRBJ2-7; D may be TRBD2 (5 bases). CDR1 SGHRS and CDR2 YFSETQ come from the germline V gene. This CDR3 has 14 amino acids. The V gene lost 4 bases and the J gene lost 2 bases, with 13 bases spanning the gap. The CDR3 DNA reads as TGCGCCAGCAGCGTTGGGAGCCCTACCTACGAGCAGTACTTC. Its protein is CASSVGSPTYEQYF. Filled out from reference TRBV5-1 and TRBJ2-7, the complete variable domain reads KAGVTQTPRYLIKTRGQQVTLSCSPISGHRSVSWYQQTPGQGLQFLFEYFSETQRNKGNFPGRFSGRQFSNSRSEMNVSTLELGDSALYLCASSVGSPTYEQYFGPGTRLTVT.

The gene calls are TRBV27 and TRBJ1-6, with a possible D match to TRBD1 (6 bases). The CDR3 runs 13 residues. V gave up 8 bases and J gave up 3 bases, with 8 bases separating them. The germline V gene has CDR1 MNHEY and CDR2 SMNVEV (reference sequence). CDR3 DNA sequence: TGTGCCAGCCAGGGGTACTATAATTCACCCCTCCACTTT. Residues: CASQGYYNSPLHF.

The V call is TRBV9, the J call TRBJ1-1; D remains unclear. This CDR3 is 14 amino acids long. Germline CDR1 is SGDLS and CDR2 is YYNGEE. V dropped 4 bases and J dropped 5 bases, with 15 bases sitting between them. The CDR3 DNA sequence: TGTGCCAGCAGCACACGCGGGTTTGGGACTGAAGCTTTCTTT. The encoded protein is CASSTRGFGTEAFF.

The V and J genes are TRBV27 and TRBJ2-1; 9 positions agree with TRBD1. Germline V CDR1 and CDR2: MNHEY, SMNVEV (reference sequence). Trimming took 7 bases from V and 5 from J; bases not matched to a gene: 9. The CDR3 length is 15 residues. This chain's CDR3 is CASNRPGQGNNEQFF. In DNA form, the CDR3 reads TGTGCCAGCAACCGACCGGGACAGGGCAACAATGAGCAGTTCTTC.